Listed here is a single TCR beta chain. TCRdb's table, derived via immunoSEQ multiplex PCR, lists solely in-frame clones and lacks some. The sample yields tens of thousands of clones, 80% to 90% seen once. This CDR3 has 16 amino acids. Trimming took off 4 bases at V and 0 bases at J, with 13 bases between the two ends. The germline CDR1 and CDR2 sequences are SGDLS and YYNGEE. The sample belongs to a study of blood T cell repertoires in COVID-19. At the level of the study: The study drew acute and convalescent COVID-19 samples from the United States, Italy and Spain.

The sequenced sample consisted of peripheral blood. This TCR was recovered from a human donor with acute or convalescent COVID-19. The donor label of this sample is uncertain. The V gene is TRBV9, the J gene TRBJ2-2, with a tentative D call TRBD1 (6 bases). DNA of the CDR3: TGTGCCAGCAGCCCTCAGGACAGATCGAACACCGGGGAGCTGTTTTTT. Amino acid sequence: CASSPQDRSNTGELFF.